This T cell receptor beta chain appears in the sequencing data of a study of T cell repertoires in cytomegalovirus infection. Findings of the study overall: Cumulative public TCR beta family frequency identified CMV carriers with the relevant HLA. The ex vivo response showed dominance by HLA-C-restricted CMV-specific TCR beta clonotypes.

TCRdb ran MiXCR on the reads and lists one entry per CDR3 protein. The sample contains fewer than 850,000 distinct CDR3 sequences, under 35% of which appear only once. J lost 3 bases, V lost 6 bases, and 4 bases had no gene match. The CDR3 covers 14 residues. CDR1 and CDR2 from the germline V gene are MNHEY and SVGAGI. In this sample, this clonotype turned up a few times. Its antigen is currently unknown. The sequences come from cultured CD8+ T cells from PBMCs, collected from culture after CMV antigen stimulation. The chain links TRBV6-5 to TRBJ1-5; 8 bases match TRBD1. The TCR comes from a human donor in good health (CMV status not recorded). Some clones in this sample may be carry-over from other donors' samples. CDR3 loop: CASRRQGINQPQHF. The DNA of the CDR3 is TGTGCCAGCAGACGACAGGGGATCAATCAGCCCCAGCATTTT.